The 12 T cell receptor beta chains given below trace back to one sample, sequenced in a study of CD8 T cells in ankylosing spondylitis (dated by TCRdb to 2016 to 2017). The library was built by means of 5' RACE. Instrument used: Illumina HiSeq 2500. In TCRdb, the public reads were trimmed at Q25 with fastp and aligned with MiXCR, with productive beta chains retained. Here each entry gathers all rows of one CDR3 protein and keeps the most common genes and DNA. This sample has 150,000 to 200,000 distinct CDR3 sequences in its table, and 11% of those were observed once. About 29% of the sample belongs to the ten largest clones. Sequencing was carried out using blood, either unsorted or a sorted T cell fraction (not recorded which). These receptors were obtained from a male donor with ankylosing spondylitis or in good health (not recorded which).

This clonotype occurred a few times. The rearrangement uses TRBV7-6 and TRBJ1-3, with D hard to call. The ends were cut back, 1 base at V and 0 bases at J, with 13 bases in the middle. The CDR3 has 17 residues. CDR1 and CDR2 (germline): SGHVS, FNYEAQ. The CDR3 nucleotides read TGTGCCAGCAGCTTAGGCAGCGGCCCAAGCTCTGGAAACACCATATATTTT. The encoded protein is CASSLGSGPSSGNTIYF.

The V and J genes are TRBV27 and TRBJ2-1; 9 bases are a match to TRBD2. The germline V gene encodes CDR1 MNHEY and CDR2 SMNVEV (reference sequence). V shed 2 bases, J shed 5 bases, and the junction held 7 bases outside the gene matches. There are 16 residues in the CDR3. The CDR3 nucleotides are TGTGCCAGCAGTTTAGAAAGGACTAGCGCGCACAATGAGCAGTTCTTC. Translated: CASSLERTSAHNEQFF.

This clonotype was seen ten or more times. The chain joins TRBV20-1 to TRBJ2-7; 9 positions match TRBD2. The CDR3 totals 16 residues. From germline, CDR1 is DFQATT and CDR2 SNEGSKA (reference sequence). V lost 3 bases, J lost 3 bases, and 12 bases stayed unmatched. CDR3 sequence reads: CSASGTSRQGVYEQYF. The CDR3 DNA is TGCAGTGCTAGTGGGACTAGCAGGCAGGGAGTCTACGAGCAGTACTTC.

This clonotype was recorded at least ten times. The V and J genes are TRBV6-5 and TRBJ1-1, with D perhaps matching TRBD1 (5 bases). The CDR3 is made up of 14 amino acids. In germline, CDR1 is MNHEY, CDR2 SVGAGI. Trimming pared 4 bases from V and 7 bases from J, leaving 16 bases between. CDR3 sequence: CASSSNNPGLEAFF. CDR3 in DNA: TGTGCCAGCAGTTCGAACAACCCGGGACTTGAAGCTTTCTTT.

V is TRBV10-2 and J is TRBJ1-1, with no clear D. V was clipped by 4 bases and J by 1 base, with 10 bases between them. Germline loops: CDR1 WSHSY, CDR2 SAAADI. This CDR3 is 14 amino acids long. The CDR3 DNA is TGCGCCAGCAGTGTAATCGGGAAGAACACTGAAGCTTTCTTT. Translation: CASSVIGKNTEAFF.

This chain joins TRBV5-1 and TRBJ2-2; 10 bases agree with TRBD1. Germline V gene lookup returns CDR1 SGHRS and CDR2 YFSETQ. V was pared by 4 bases and J by 4 bases, with 7 bases of the junction left unmatched. The CDR3 spans 16 residues. CDR3 protein: CASSPLGQGGTGELFF. The CDR3 DNA sequence: TGCGCCAGCAGCCCTCTTGGACAGGGGGGCACCGGGGAGCTGTTTTTT.

This clonotype occurred many times. This chain links TRBV5-1 with TRBJ2-1; tentatively, D is TRBD1 (6 bases). The CDR3 spans 13 residues. V shed 0 bases and J shed 8 bases, with 9 bases lying between them. Germline V CDR1 and CDR2: SGHRS, YFSETQ. CDR3 sequence (DNA): TGCGCCAGCAGCTTGGTACAGGGCCATGAGCAGTTCTTC. Encoded protein: CASSLVQGHEQFF. The full variable domain, completed using reference TRBV5-1 and TRBJ2-1, is KAGVTQTPRYLIKTRGQQVTLSCSPISGHRSVSWYQQTPGQGLQFLFEYFSETQRNKGNFPGRFSGRQFSNSRSEMNVSTLELGDSALYLCASSLVQGHEQFFGPGTRLTVL.

This clonotype was found many times. The rearrangement uses TRBV11-2 and TRBJ2-1, with 14 positions matching TRBD2. The CDR3 runs 20 residues. The V and J ends lost 5 bases and 0 bases, in that order; junction bases with no gene match: 12. The germline V gene encodes CDR1 SGHAT and CDR2 FQNNGV. In DNA, the CDR3 is TGTGCCAGCAGCATAATCGGGACTAGCGGGAGATGGAGCTCCTACAATGAGCAGTTCTTC. Translating gives CASSIIGTSGRWSSYNEQFF.

This chain joins TRBV6-1 and TRBJ1-2; D is possibly TRBD1 (6 bases). CDR3 length: 14 amino acids. V gave up 5 bases and J gave up 4 bases, with 14 bases separating them. Germline CDR1 reads MNHNS; CDR2 reads SASEGT. CDR3 protein: CASSRTDSSYGYTF. CDR3 nucleotide sequence: TGTGCCAGCAGTAGAACGGACAGCTCCTATGGCTACACCTTC.

This clonotype was recorded at least ten times. CDR3 sequence reads: CASSVQGAGTEAFF. The CDR3 DNA sequence: TGTGCCAGCAGTGTACAGGGGGCTGGCACTGAAGCTTTCTTT. The rearrangement joins TRBV27 to TRBJ1-1, with TRBD1 matching 9 bases. The V and J ends lost 5 bases and 4 bases, in that order; junction bases with no gene match: 5. CDR1 and CDR2 (germline): MNHEY, SMNVEV (reference sequence). This CDR3 region has 14 residues.

As concerns this clonotype: The germline gene is not matched at one end of the junction; a read error may be the cause. The rearrangement joins TRBV5-6 to TRBJ1-1; perhaps TRBD1 as D (5 bases). Germline-derived CDR1 and CDR2 are SGHDT and YYEEEE. The CDR3 has 13 amino acids. The CDR3 spells CASNLDQGPEAFF. The CDR3 coding sequence is TGTGCCAGCAACTTGGATCAGGGACCTGAAGCTTTCTTT.

This chain connects TRBV4-3 to TRBJ1-3; D not resolved. V lost 1 base, J lost 0 bases, and 10 bases lay in between. There are 16 residues in the CDR3. Germline V lookup: CDR1 LGHNA, CDR2 YSLEER. CDR3 amino acids: CASSQAHSNSGNTIYF. The CDR3, as DNA: TGCGCCAGCAGCCAAGCCCACAGCAACTCTGGAAACACCATATATTTT.